This is a list of T cell receptor beta chains from one sample in a study of regulatory T cells in long-lasting Graves disease. MiXCR, applied by TCRdb to the multiplex PCR reads, yields one record per CDR3 protein. The repertoire holds about 470,000 distinct CDR3 sequences, with less than 25% as singletons. This specimen consisted of peripheral blood mononuclear cells (PBMCs), obtained when the disease was refractory, from a patient treated with antithyroid drugs. The receptors stem from a female donor with Graves disease. Each CDR3 is given with its conserved first and last residue. A D gene is named only where the DNA matches it firmly. Clone size appears in some rows only: once, few, many, or a class for an expanded clone.

V,size,D,J,CDR3,DNA
TRBV4-1,NA,NA,TRBJ1-1,CASSHHDRYTEAFF,TGCGCCAGCAGCCACCACGACCGATACACTGAAGCTTTCTTT
TRBV7-9,few,TRBD2,TRBJ2-7,CASSLYGTSGRASYEQYF,TGTGCCAGCAGTTTATATGGGACTAGCGGGAGGGCCTCTTACGAGCAGTACTTC
TRBV6-2/TRBV6-3,NA,NA,TRBJ2-7,CASSYSARGQYF,TGTGCCAGCAGTTACTCGGCTAGGGGGCAGTACTTC
TRBV20-1,many,NA,TRBJ1-4,CSARDPITDEKLFF,TGCAGTGCTAGAGATCCAATCACGGATGAAAAACTGTTTTTT
TRBV6-1,many,NA,TRBJ1-1,CASSPGDRNTEAFF,TGTGCCAGCAGTCCCGGAGACAGAAACACTGAAGCTTTCTTT
TRBV20-1,few,NA,TRBJ2-7,CSARDLFGSSAYEQYF,TGCAGTGCTAGAGATCTTTTCGGGAGTAGCGCCTACGAGCAGTACTTC
TRBV7-2,many,NA,TRBJ2-5,CASSFPEGGVFQETQYF,TGTGCCAGCAGCTTCCCGGAAGGGGGGGTCTTCCAAGAGACCCAGTACTTC
TRBV28,many,NA,TRBJ2-7,CASSPGQVGGEQYF,TGTGCCAGCAGTCCGGGACAGGTCGGGGGGGAGCAGTACTTC
TRBV7-9,NA,NA,TRBJ2-2,CASSLIQGSNAGELFF,TGTGCCAGCAGCTTAATACAGGGTTCAAATGCCGGGGAGCTGTTTTTT
TRBV12-3/TRBV12-4,many,TRBD1,TRBJ1-2,CASRRDSSYGYTF,TGTGCCAGCAGGAGGGACAGTTCCTATGGCTACACCTTC
TRBV6-1,few,TRBD2,TRBJ2-7,CASSPGSSGRRSEQYF,TGTGCCAGCAGTCCCGGTTCTAGCGGGAGAAGGAGCGAGCAGTACTTC
TRBV29-1,NA,TRBD2,TRBJ2-7,CSVPGGGSYEQYF,TGCAGCGTCCCGGGAGGGGGGTCCTACGAGCAGTACTTC
TRBV6-5,many,NA,TRBJ2-5,CASSYSLGETQYF,TGTGCCAGCAGTTACTCCTTAGGAGAGACCCAGTACTTC
TRBV4-3,few,NA,TRBJ1-4,CASSQAPGSGEKLFF,TGCGCCAGCAGCCAAGCCCCGGGGTCTGGTGAAAAACTGTTTTTT
TRBV7-9,many,TRBD1,TRBJ2-5,CASSPRQGADLETQYF,TGTGCCAGCAGCCCGAGACAGGGTGCAGATTTGGAGACCCAGTACTTC
TRBV6-1,NA,NA,TRBJ1-1,CASSYSSFEGPTEAFF,TGTGCCAGCAGTTACTCATCCTTCGAGGGGCCCACTGAAGCTTTCTTT